The 10 T cell receptor beta chains below were found in one sample sequenced in a study of blood T cell repertoires in COVID-19. The method was immunoSEQ multiplex PCR; TCRdb's version includes in-frame clones alone and lacks a portion of them. Found here are about 480,000 clones, nearly 90% of them singletons; the top ten hold around 0.9%. Sequencing was performed on peripheral blood. All receptors come from a man younger than 35 with COVID-19, enrolled during active disease.

The V call is TRBV28, the J call TRBJ1-6; TRBD1 agrees at 8 bases. The CDR3 has 15 residues. V shed 5 bases and J 3 bases; nucleotides not matched to a gene: 3. In germline, CDR1 is MDHEN, CDR2 SYDVKM. The CDR3 nucleotides are TGTGCCAGCAGTGAAACAGGGGGCTATAATTCACCCCTCCACTTT. Its protein is CASSETGGYNSPLHF.

The rearrangement uses TRBV5-6 and TRBJ2-6, with 9 positions matching TRBD1. The CDR3 contains 16 residues. J gave up 2 bases and V 1 base, and 1 base lay outside the gene matches. CDR1 SGHDT and CDR2 YYEEEE come from the germline V gene. The chain's CDR3 is CASSLRQGAGANVLTF. CDR3 nucleotides: TGTGCCAGCAGCTTGCGACAGGGGGCTGGGGCCAACGTCCTGACTTTC.

The chain couples TRBV6-5 to TRBJ2-7, with 12 bases identical to TRBD2. Per germline, CDR1 MNHEY and CDR2 SVGAGI. The CDR3 is 15 amino acids. Trimming at V came to 5 bases and at J to 3 bases, leaving 5 bases not matched to a gene. CDR3 in DNA: TGTGCCAGCAGTACCCTAGCGGGGGGGCTCTACGAGCAGTACTTC. This sequence encodes CASSTLAGGLYEQYF.

The chain uses TRBV6-5 and TRBJ2-7, with D unresolved. Germline V gene data show CDR1 as MNHEY and CDR2 as SVGAGI. V dropped 7 bases and J dropped 2 bases, with 12 bases sitting between them. This CDR3 is built from 13 residues. CDR3 DNA: TGTGCCAGCACCCGAGCCCCCACCTACGAGCAGTACTTC. Translation: CASTRAPTYEQYF.

The V gene is TRBV6-5, the J gene TRBJ2-3; TRBD2 matches 12 bases. Germline lookup yields CDR1 MNHEY and CDR2 SVGAGI. V shed 0 bases and J 4 bases; nucleotides not matched to a gene: 2. CDR3 size: 16 residues. For the CDR3, the DNA is TGTGCCAGCAGTTACTCGACTAGCGGGGGTTCAGATACGCAGTATTTT. Translation: CASSYSTSGGSDTQYF.

In its sample, this clone was seen once. The J gene is TRBJ1-2, the V gene TRBV5-1; 7 bases match TRBD1. Germline lookup yields CDR1 SGHRS and CDR2 YFSETQ. J gave up 8 bases and V 4 bases, and 8 bases lay outside the gene matches. CDR3 length equals 13 residues. The CDR3 spells CASSPEGAGGYTF. Written as DNA, the CDR3 is TGCGCCAGCAGCCCAGAGGGGGCAGGGGGCTACACCTTC.

The V and J genes are TRBV27 and TRBJ1-5; D is unresolved. Trimming stripped 0 bases from V and 0 bases from J, with 9 bases between. From germline, CDR1 is MNHEY and CDR2 SMNVEV (reference sequence). This CDR3 comprises 16 residues. This CDR3 reads CASSLSAGYSNQPQHF. For the CDR3, the DNA is TGTGCCAGCAGTTTATCGGCGGGTTATAGCAATCAGCCCCAGCATTTT.

The chain carries TRBV19 and TRBJ2-2; TRBD2 matches at 8 bases. The CDR3 loop spans 15 amino acids. Per germline, CDR1 LNHDA and CDR2 SQIVND (reference sequence). After removal of 4 bases from V and 5 bases from J, the junction contained 6 bases not matched to a gene. The DNA for the CDR3 is TGTGCCAGTAGTACAAGCGGGAGTCGAACCGGGGAGCTGTTTTTT. Translated: CASSTSGSRTGELFF. The full variable domain, its missing parts supplied by reference TRBV19 and TRBJ2-2, is DGGITQSPKYLFRKEGQNVTLSCEQNLNHDAMYWYRQDPGQGLRLIYYSQIVNDFQKGDIAEGYSVSREKKESFPLTVTSAQKNPTAFYLCASSTSGSRTGELFFGEGSRLTVL.

The chain carries TRBV27 and TRBJ2-7, with TRBD1 matching 8 bases. Germline CDR1 is MNHEY and CDR2 is SMNVEV (reference sequence). The CDR3 consists of 16 residues. Trimming cost V 3 bases and J 6 bases; bases outside gene matches: 13. The CDR3 DNA reads TGTGCCAGCAGTTTTCGGTCCCCGGACAGGGTTTTCGAGCAGTACTTC. It codes for CASSFRSPDRVFEQYF.

In its sample, this clone was seen once. The chain couples TRBV2 to TRBJ2-7; 8 nucleotides match TRBD1. CDR3 size: 16 residues. V shed 4 bases, J shed 3 bases, and the junction held 11 bases outside the gene matches. The germline CDR1 and CDR2 sequences are SNHLY and FYNNEI. CDR3 loop: CASSGDPDRDIYEQYF. CDR3 nucleotide sequence: TGTGCCAGCAGTGGGGACCCGGACAGGGATATCTACGAGCAGTACTTC.